This TCR beta chain appears in the sequencing data of a study of human T cells and chemical hapten exposure (dated by TCRdb to the early 2020s). Turning to the overall study: Libraries were pooled for sequencing, and variation in per-sample TCR yields was attributed mainly to small differences in library volumes within the pool. In alopecia patients, the study followed how the peripheral blood TCR repertoire changed in vivo over primary and secondary sensitization to diphenylcyclopropenone (DPC), a hapten. Both TCR alpha and TCR beta chains were sequenced from each blood RNA sample.

The sample's time point, from its label and the paper: healthy volunteer bleed at 6 weeks. Total RNA was extracted from unfractionated whole blood collected in Tempus Blood RNA tubes. Four or five healthy volunteers were used as TCR sequencing controls and were bled at day 0, 2 weeks and 6 weeks. The paper's findings and limits, for the study overall: No change with DPC sensitization was found in the number of TCRs above 1 in 1000 frequency, and no evidence of global repertoire structure alterations was found. Repeated subsampling changed both the strength of the expansion versus patch-test correlation and the threshold at which that correlation became significant.

As to this clonotype: The target of this receptor is not known. There are no base qualities to consult, and no much larger clone falls within one base.

V is reduced by 1 base and J by 8 bases, leaving a spacing of 6 bases between them. The germline V gene (reference sequence) supplies CDR1 LGHDT and CDR2 YNNKEL. The CDR3 goes from the cysteine to the phenylalanine over 12 residues. Of all the DNA, just the CDR3 is kept, 36 bases in frame from base 1. The receptor library was made with RACE. Sequenced on a NextSeq 500. During library preparation, unique molecular identifiers were attached to individual cDNA molecules so that TCRs could be counted quantitatively and reproducibly. The study's processing was this. Samples had a median of around 92,000 TCRs, with a range from about 20,000 to 690,600. V, J and CDR3 annotation of the TCR reads was performed with the Decombinator software suite. Every sample was subsampled to the same number of TCRs (28,000) for the PS versus PT1 abundance plots. TCRs were defined as expanded if absent before sensitization and observed at least eight times at the 2-week time point. The public reads were reprocessed in TCRdb via fastp at Q25 and MiXCR, keeping in-frame beta chains. Each entry is one CDR3 protein sequence, shown with its most common DNA and genes. TCRdb assigned the V and J calls; the authors' analysis was not used. This sample has about 77,000 distinct CDR3 sequences in its table, and roughly 7.9% of those were observed once. The ten largest clones take up less than 2% of the sample.

The V and J segments used are TRBV3-1 and TRBJ2-4, with the D gene not confidently named. The source is a female donor in good health. Some clones in this sample may be carry-over from other donors' samples. Material for sequencing was whole blood. The DNA reads as follows: TGTGCCAGCAGCCAAGGCGGAGACATTCAGTACTTC. It translates to CASSQGGDIQYF.